This record covers a single T cell receptor beta chain. Its target is unknown. This specimen belongs to a study of cytomegalovirus exposure and HLA in healthy donors. Regarding the study as a whole: Most TCR sequences were uncommon, yet certain public TCRs appeared in many donors.

V was pared by 7 bases and J by 5 bases, with 17 bases between. CDR3 length: 14 residues. Germline lookup yields CDR1 MNHNS and CDR2 SASEGT. 13 Jbeta primers and 60 Vbeta primers were used for the PCR. Assay used: immunoSEQ multiplex PCR; TCRdb lists only in-frame clones, some missing. The table includes tens of thousands of clones, roughly three quarters detected once. This receptor was taken from a young man in good health and CMV-seronegative. The specimen sequenced was PBMCs. The rearrangement uses TRBV6-1 and TRBJ1-1, with D possibly being TRBD1 (5 bases). The CDR3 DNA reads TGTGCCAGCAATCCCGGACAATCCCTGACTGAAGCTTTCTTT. Translating gives CASNPGQSLTEAFF.